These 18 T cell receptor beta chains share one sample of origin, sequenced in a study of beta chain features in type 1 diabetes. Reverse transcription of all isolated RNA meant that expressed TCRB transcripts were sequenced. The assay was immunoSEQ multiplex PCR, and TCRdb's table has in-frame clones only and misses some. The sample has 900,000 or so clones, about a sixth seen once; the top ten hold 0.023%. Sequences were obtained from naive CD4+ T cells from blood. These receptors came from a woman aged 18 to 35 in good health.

CDR3 sequence reads: CASRTGDNYGYTF. In DNA, the CDR3 is TGTGCCAGCCGGACGGGGGACAACTATGGCTACACCTTC. The rearrangement uses TRBV7-3 and TRBJ1-2, with D possibly matching TRBD1 (5 bases). This CDR3 contains 13 residues. V gave up 8 bases and J gave up 2 bases, with 12 bases separating them. CDR1 SGHTA and CDR2 FQGTGA come from the germline V gene.

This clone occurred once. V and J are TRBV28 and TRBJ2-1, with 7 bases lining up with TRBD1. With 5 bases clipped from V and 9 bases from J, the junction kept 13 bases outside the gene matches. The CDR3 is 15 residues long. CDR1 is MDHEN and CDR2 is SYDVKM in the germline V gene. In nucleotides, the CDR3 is TGTGCCAGCAGTGGAGCCTCAACAGGGGTAGCTGAGCAGTTCTTC. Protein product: CASSGASTGVAEQFF.

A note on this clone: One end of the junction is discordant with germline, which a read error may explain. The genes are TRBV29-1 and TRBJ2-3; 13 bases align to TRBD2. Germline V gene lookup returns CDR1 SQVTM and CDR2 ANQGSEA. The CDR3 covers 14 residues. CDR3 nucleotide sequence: TGCAGCATTGAACTAGCGGGAGGGGCAGATACGCAGTATTTT. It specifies CSIELAGGADTQYF.

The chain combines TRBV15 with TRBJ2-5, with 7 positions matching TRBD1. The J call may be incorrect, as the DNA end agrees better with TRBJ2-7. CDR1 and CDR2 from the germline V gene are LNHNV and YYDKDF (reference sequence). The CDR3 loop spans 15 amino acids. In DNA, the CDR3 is TGTGCCACGAAGAAGGACAGGTCATTCTCCTACGAGCAGTACTTC. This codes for CATKKDRSFSYEQYF.

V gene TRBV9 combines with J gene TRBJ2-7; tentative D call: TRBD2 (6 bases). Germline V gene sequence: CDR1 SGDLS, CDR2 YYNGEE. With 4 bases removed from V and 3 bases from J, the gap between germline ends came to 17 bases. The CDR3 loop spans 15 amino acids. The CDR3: CASSPLPGVGYEQYF. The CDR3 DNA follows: TGTGCCAGCAGCCCCCTCCCGGGGGTAGGCTACGAGCAGTACTTC.

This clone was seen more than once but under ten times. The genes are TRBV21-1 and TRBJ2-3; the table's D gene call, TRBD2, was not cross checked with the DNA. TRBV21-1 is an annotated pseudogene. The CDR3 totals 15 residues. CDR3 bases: TGTGCCAGCAGCAAGGGGGGAGCTAGCACAGATACGCAGTATTTT. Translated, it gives CASSKGGASTDTQYF.

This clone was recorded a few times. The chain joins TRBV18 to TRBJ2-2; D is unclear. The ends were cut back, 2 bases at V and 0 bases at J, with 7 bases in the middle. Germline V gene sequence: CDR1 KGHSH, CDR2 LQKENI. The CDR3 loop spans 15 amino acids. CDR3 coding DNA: TGTGCCAGCTCACCAACTGTGGCGAACACCGGGGAGCTGTTTTTT. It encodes CASSPTVANTGELFF.

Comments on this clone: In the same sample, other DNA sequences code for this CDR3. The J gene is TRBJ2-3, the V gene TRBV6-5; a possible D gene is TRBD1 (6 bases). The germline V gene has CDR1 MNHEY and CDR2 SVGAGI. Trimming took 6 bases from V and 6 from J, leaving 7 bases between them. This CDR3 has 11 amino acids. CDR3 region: CASRRGDTQYF. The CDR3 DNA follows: TGTGCCAGCAGAAGGGGGGATACGCAGTATTTT.

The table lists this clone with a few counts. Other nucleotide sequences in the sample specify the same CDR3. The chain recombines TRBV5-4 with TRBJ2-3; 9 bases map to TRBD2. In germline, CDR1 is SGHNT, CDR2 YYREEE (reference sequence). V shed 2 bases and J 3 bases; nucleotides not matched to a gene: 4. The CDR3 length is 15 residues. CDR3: CASSFSGRGTDTQYF. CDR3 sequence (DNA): TGTGCCAGCAGCTTTAGCGGGAGAGGAACAGATACGCAGTATTTT.

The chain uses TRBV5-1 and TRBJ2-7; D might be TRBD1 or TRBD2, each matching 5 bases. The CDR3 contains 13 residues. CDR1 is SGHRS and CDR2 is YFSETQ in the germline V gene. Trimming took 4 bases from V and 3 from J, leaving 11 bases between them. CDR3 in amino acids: CASSTGRFYEQYF. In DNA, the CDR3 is TGCGCCAGCAGCACGGGACGGTTCTACGAGCAGTACTTC.

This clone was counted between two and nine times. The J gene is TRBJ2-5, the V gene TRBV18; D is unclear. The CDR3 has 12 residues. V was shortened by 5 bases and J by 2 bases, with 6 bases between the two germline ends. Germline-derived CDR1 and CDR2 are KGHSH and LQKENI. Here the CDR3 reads CASSAQQETQYF. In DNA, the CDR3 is TGTGCCAGCTCAGCACAACAAGAGACCCAGTACTTC.

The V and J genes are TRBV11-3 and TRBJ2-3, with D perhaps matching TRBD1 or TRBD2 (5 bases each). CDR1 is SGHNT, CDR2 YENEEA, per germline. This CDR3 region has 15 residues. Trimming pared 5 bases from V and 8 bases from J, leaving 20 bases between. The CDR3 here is CASSRGQGRVSTQYF. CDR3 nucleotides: TGTGCCAGCAGCCGAGGGCAGGGACGGGTGTCTACGCAGTATTTT.

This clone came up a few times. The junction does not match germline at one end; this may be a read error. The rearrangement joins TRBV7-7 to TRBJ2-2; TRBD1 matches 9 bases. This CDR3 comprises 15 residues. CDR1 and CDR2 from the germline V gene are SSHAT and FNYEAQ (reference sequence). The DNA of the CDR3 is TGTGCTAGCAGCTTGGGACAGGGACTCACCGGGGAGCTGTTTTTT. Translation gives CASSLGQGLTGELFF. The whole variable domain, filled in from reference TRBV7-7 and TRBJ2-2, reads GAGVSQSPRYKVTKRGQDVTLRCDPISSHATLYWYQQALGQGPEFLTYFNYEAQPDKSGLPSDRFSAERPEGSISTLTIQRTEQRDSAMYRCASSLGQGLTGELFFGEGSRLTVL.

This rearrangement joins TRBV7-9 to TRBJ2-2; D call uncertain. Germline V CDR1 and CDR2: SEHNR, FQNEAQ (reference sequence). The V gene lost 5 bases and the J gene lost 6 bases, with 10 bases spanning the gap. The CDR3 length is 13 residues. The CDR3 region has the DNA TGTGCCAGCAGCCCCCGGGCGGCCGGGGAGCTGTTTTTT. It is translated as CASSPRAAGELFF.

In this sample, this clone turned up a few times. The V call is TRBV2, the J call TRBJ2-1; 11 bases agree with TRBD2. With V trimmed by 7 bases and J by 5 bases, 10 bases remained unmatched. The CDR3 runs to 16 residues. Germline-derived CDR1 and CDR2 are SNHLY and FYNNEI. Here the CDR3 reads CASTTRLLAGDNEQFF. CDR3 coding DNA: TGTGCCAGCACCACGAGGTTACTAGCGGGAGACAATGAGCAGTTCTTC.

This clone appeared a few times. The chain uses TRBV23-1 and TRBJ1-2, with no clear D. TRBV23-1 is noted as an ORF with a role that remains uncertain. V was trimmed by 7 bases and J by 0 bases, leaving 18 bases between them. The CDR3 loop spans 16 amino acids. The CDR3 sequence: CASTGELKAANYGYTF. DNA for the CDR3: TGCGCCAGCACCGGGGAGCTTAAGGCTGCTAACTATGGCTACACCTTC.

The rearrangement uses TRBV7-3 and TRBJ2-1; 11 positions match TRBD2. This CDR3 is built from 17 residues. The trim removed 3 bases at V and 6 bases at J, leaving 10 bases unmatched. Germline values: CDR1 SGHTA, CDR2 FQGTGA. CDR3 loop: CASSFHSGRAGGNEQFF. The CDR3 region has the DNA TGTGCCAGCAGCTTTCATAGCGGGAGGGCCGGGGGCAATGAGCAGTTCTTC.

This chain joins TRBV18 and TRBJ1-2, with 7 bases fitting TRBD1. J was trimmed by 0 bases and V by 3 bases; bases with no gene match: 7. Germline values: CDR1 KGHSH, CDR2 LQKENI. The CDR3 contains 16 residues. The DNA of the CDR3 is TGTGCCAGCTCACCTCCGGGGACAGCCTCTAACTATGGCTACACCTTC. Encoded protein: CASSPPGTASNYGYTF.